These 10 T cell receptor beta chains originate from one sample sequenced in a study of blood T cell repertoires in COVID-19 (dated by TCRdb to 2018 to 2020). Libraries were prepared through the immunoSEQ multiplex PCR assay. Not all clones reach the TCRdb copy of this immuneACCESS table, which keeps in-frame sequences only. Checked studies attribute under half of the gap to unresolved V genes and leave the rest unexplained. This sample gives more than 300,000 clones in total; almost 90% of them show up just once. Of the sample, approximately 0.98% falls within the top ten clones. The sample consisted of peripheral blood. The receptors stem from a woman aged 40 to 49 with COVID-19, enrolled during active disease.

The chain uses TRBV21-1 and TRBJ2-5; the D call TRBD1 from the table was never checked on the DNA. TRBV21-1 is a pseudogene locus. This CDR3 spans 16 amino acids. CDR3 DNA: TGTGCCAGCAGCAAATACCCGACAGGGGCACAAGAGACCCAGTACTTC. It encodes CASSKYPTGAQETQYF.

The V gene is TRBV6-5, the J gene TRBJ1-2, with 10 bases aligning to TRBD1. The V gene end was trimmed by 4 bases and the J gene end by 4 bases; junction bases not matched to a gene: 3. Germline V gene sequence: CDR1 MNHEY, CDR2 SVGAGI. The length of the CDR3 is 14 residues. DNA for the CDR3: TGTGCCAGCAGTTTGACAGGGGGCCCCTATGGCTACACCTTC. Protein: CASSLTGGPYGYTF.

This sequence joins TRBV5-1 and TRBJ2-3, with 7 bases lining up with TRBD2. CDR1 and CDR2 (germline): SGHRS, YFSETQ. V was pared by 3 bases and J by 3 bases, with 7 bases of the junction left unmatched. The length of the CDR3 is 15 residues. The CDR3 region has the DNA TGCGCCAGCAGCTCGGCGGGGGATCGGACAGATACGCAGTATTTT. Translation: CASSSAGDRTDTQYF.

The V gene is TRBV30, the J gene TRBJ1-4; D is possibly TRBD1 (5 bases). CDR3 length: 14 residues. Germline-derived CDR1 and CDR2 are GTSNPN and SVGIG (reference sequence). The germline V and J ends were trimmed by 6 bases and 0 bases, with 11 bases remaining between them. CDR3 sequence reads: CACPTGATNEKLFF. In DNA, the CDR3 is TGTGCCTGTCCCACAGGCGCAACTAATGAAAAACTGTTTTTT.

The chain carries TRBV18 and TRBJ2-7; 7 bases align to TRBD2. The junction had 8 bases not matched to a gene; V was cut back by 3 bases and J by 3 bases. This CDR3 is built from 15 residues. CDR1 is KGHSH, CDR2 LQKENI, per germline. The CDR3, as DNA: TGTGCCAGCTCACCCTCCGGGGGGTCCCGCTACGAGCAGTACTTC. Its protein is CASSPSGGSRYEQYF.

The chain has TRBV7-9 and TRBJ2-7; the D gene is possibly TRBD1 (6 bases). CDR3 length equals 16 residues. The germline V gene has CDR1 SEHNR and CDR2 FQNEAQ (reference sequence). The V and J ends lost 5 bases and 3 bases respectively, with 20 bases between them. CDR3 coding DNA: TGTGCCAGCAGCCTCGATTTGGCTAGCAGGGGCTACGAGCAGTACTTC. This encodes CASSLDLASRGYEQYF.

The CDR3 here is CASTIGQKISYEQYF. In nucleotides, the CDR3 is TGTGCCAGCACCATTGGACAGAAGATTTCCTACGAGCAGTACTTC. This chain uses TRBV2 with TRBJ2-7; tentative D call: TRBD1 (6 bases). Trimming removed 7 bases at V and 1 base at J, with 17 bases between. Germline V gene sequence: CDR1 SNHLY, CDR2 FYNNEI. The CDR3 length is 15 residues. The variable domain in full, completed from reference TRBV2 and TRBJ2-7, reads EPEVTQTPSHQVTQMGQEVILRCVPISNHLYFYWYRQILGQKVEFLVSFYNNEISEKSEIFDDQFSVERPDGSNFTLKIRSTKLEDSAMYFCASTIGQKISYEQYFGPGTRLTVT.

The chain links TRBV25-1 to TRBJ2-1; 10 bases agree with TRBD1. V lost 8 bases and J lost 1; bases outside the gene matches: 2. The CDR3 runs 14 residues. Germline loops: CDR1 MGHDK, CDR2 SYGVNS. CDR3 sequence (DNA): TGTGCCAGCGAGGACAGGGGGTCCTACAATGAGCAGTTCTTC. Amino acid sequence: CASEDRGSYNEQFF.

The chain has TRBV19 and TRBJ1-4, with 7 bases fitting TRBD1. With V trimmed by 3 bases and J by 5 bases, 6 bases remained unmatched. Looked up from germline, CDR1 is LNHDA and CDR2 is SQIVND (reference sequence). This CDR3 has 15 amino acids. Here the CDR3 reads CASSIWETGNEKLFF. The CDR3 DNA reads TGTGCCAGTAGTATCTGGGAGACAGGGAATGAAAAACTGTTTTTT.

The CDR3 loop reads CASSQPGVGTEAFF. CDR3 in DNA: TGTGCCAGCAGCCAACCAGGGGTAGGGACTGAAGCTTTCTTT. This rearrangement joins TRBV3-1 (or the pseudogene TRBV3-2) to TRBJ1-1; D possibly corresponds to TRBD1 (6 bases). The CDR3 is 14 amino acids. Germline V CDR1 and CDR2: LGHDT, YNNKEL (reference sequence). The V gene lost 2 bases and the J gene lost 5 bases, with 12 bases spanning the gap.